This TCR beta chain is from a study of cytomegalovirus exposure and HLA in healthy donors. A word on this clone: Its specificity is not known. A junction end diverges from the germline sequence, so it may reflect a read error.

Findings and limits, study-wide: The later analysis indicated that the majority of CMV-associated TCR beta chains appeared HLA-restricted.

The CDR3 spans 14 residues. Germline values: CDR1 SSHAT, CDR2 FNYEAQ (reference sequence). Vbeta (60) and Jbeta (13) primers were used in the PCR. TCRdb's table, derived via immunoSEQ multiplex PCR, lists solely in-frame clones and lacks some. The sample shows around 120,000 clones, over 70% of them seen only once. The sequenced sample was PBMCs. This chain links TRBV7-7 with TRBJ2-5, with TRBD2 matching 8 bases. This TCR came from a woman aged 40 to 50 in good health and CMV-seronegative. In DNA, the CDR3 is TGTGCTAGCAGCCCGGGGGGGGGCCAAGAGACCCAGTACTTC. Its protein is CASSPGGGQETQYF. Complete variable domain (other parts from reference TRBV7-7 and TRBJ2-5): GAGVSQSPRYKVTKRGQDVTLRCDPISSHATLYWYQQALGQGPEFLTYFNYEAQPDKSGLPSDRFSAERPEGSISTLTIQRTEQRDSAMYRCASSPGGGQETQYFGPGTRLLVL.